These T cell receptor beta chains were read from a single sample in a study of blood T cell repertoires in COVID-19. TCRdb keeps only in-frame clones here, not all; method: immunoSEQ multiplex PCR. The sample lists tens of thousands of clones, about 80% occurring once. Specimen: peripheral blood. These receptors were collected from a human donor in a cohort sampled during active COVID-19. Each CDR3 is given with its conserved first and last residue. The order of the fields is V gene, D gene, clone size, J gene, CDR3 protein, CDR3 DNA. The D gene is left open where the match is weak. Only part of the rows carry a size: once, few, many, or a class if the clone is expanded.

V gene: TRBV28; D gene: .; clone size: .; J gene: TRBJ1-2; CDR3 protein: CASADSNYGYTF; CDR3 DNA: TGTGCCTCAGCCGACAGTAACTATGGCTACACCTTC
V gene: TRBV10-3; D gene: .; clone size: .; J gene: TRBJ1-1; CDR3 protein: CAISESTGTEAFF; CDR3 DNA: TGTGCCATCAGTGAGTCGACGGGGACTGAAGCTTTCTTT
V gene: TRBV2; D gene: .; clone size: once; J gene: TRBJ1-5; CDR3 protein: CASSVRGANQPQHF; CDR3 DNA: TGTGCCAGCAGCGTCCGGGGGGCGAATCAGCCCCAGCATTTT
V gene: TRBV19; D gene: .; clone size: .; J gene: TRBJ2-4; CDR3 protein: CASSPGTEAGIQYF; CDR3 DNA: TGTGCCAGTAGTCCAGGCACGGAGGCGGGCATTCAGTACTTC
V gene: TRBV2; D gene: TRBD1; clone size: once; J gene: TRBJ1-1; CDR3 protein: CASTLTGVGVTEAFF; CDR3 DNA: TGTGCCAGCACCCTGACAGGGGTAGGTGTCACTGAAGCTTTCTTT
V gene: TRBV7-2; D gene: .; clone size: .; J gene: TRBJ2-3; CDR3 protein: CASSLALGARMDTQYF; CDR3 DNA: TGTGCCAGCAGCTTAGCGTTGGGGGCGCGGATGGATACGCAGTATTTT
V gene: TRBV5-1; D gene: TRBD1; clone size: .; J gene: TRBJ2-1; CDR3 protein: CASSYDRVGLTNEQFF; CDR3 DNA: TGCGCCAGCAGCTACGACAGGGTCGGCCTTACGAATGAGCAGTTCTTC
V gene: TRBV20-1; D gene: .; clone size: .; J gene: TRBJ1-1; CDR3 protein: CSALGGTEAFF; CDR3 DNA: TGCAGTGCCCTTGGAGGGACCGAAGCTTTCTTT
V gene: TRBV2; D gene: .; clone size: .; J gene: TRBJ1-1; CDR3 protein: CASREDRNTEAFF; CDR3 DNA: TGTGCCAGCAGGGAGGACAGGAACACTGAAGCTTTCTTT
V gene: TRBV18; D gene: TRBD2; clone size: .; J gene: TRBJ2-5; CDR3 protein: CASQTTGLAGGETQYF; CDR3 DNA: TGTGCCAGCCAGACGACCGGACTAGCGGGAGGAGAGACCCAGTACTTC
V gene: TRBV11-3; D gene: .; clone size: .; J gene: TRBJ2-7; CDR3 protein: CASSLGGSINEQYF; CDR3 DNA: TGTGCCAGCAGCTTAGGGGGCAGTATCAACGAGCAGTACTTC
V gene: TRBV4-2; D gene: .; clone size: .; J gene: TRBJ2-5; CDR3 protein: CASSQGSRSETQYF; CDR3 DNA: TGTGCCAGCAGCCAAGGTTCTAGATCGGAGACCCAGTACTTC
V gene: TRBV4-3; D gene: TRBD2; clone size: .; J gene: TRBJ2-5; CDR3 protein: CASSQDFAGGETQYF; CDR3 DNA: TGCGCCAGCAGCCAAGACTTCGCGGGAGGCGAGACCCAGTACTTC
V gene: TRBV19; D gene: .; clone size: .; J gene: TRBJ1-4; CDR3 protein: CASYDRGEKLFF; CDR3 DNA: TGTGCCAGTTATGACCGAGGTGAAAAACTGTTTTTT
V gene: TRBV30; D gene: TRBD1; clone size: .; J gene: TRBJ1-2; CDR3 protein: CAWSEGQGIGYTF; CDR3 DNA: TGTGCCTGGAGTGAGGGACAGGGGATTGGCTACACCTTC
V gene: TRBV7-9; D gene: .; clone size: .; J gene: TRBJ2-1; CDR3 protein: CASSLRDNEQFF; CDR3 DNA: TGTGCCAGCAGCTTACGGGACAATGAGCAGTTCTTC
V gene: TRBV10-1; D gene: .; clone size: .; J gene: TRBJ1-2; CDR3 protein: CASSESSLEWYGYTF; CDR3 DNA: TGCGCCAGCAGTGAGTCAAGCTTAGAGTGGTATGGCTACACCTTC
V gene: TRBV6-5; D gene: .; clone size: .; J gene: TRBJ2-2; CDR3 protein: CASSQGWAGELFF; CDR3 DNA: TGTGCCAGCAGTCAGGGGTGGGCCGGGGAGCTGTTTTTT
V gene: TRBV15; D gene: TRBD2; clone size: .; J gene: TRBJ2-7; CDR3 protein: CATNSPGTSEYEQYF; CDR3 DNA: TGTGCCACCAATTCCCCCGGGACTAGCGAGTACGAGCAGTACTTC
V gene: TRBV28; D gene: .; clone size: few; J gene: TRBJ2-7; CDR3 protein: CAAGGSSSYEQYF; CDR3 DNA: TGTGCCGCGGGTGGTAGCAGTTCCTACGAGCAGTACTTC
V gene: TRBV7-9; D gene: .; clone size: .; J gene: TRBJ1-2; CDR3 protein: CASSLVYGQNDLQDGYTF; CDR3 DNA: TGTGCCAGCAGCTTAGTGTATGGACAGAACGATCTACAAGATGGCTACACCTTC
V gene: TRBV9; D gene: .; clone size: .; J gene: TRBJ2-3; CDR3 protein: CASSVAGSHTDTQYF; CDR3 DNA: TGTGCCAGCAGCGTAGCAGGCTCCCACACAGATACGCAGTATTTT
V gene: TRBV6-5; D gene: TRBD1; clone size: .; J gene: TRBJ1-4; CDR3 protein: CASSYSGTGNEKLFF; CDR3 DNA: TGTGCCAGCAGTTACTCCGGGACAGGCAATGAAAAACTGTTTTTT
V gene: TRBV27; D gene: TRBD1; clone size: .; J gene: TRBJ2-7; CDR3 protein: CASAGQGRGYEQYF; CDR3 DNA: TGTGCCAGCGCGGGACAGGGACGGGGCTACGAGCAGTACTTC
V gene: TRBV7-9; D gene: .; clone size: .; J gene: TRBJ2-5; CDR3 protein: CASSLPTGFKEETQYF; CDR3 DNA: TGTGCCAGCAGCTTACCGACAGGTTTTAAGGAAGAGACCCAGTACTTC
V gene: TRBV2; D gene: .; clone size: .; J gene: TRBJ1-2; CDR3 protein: CASSPQGLDGYTF; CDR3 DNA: TGTGCCAGCAGCCCTCAGGGGTTAGATGGCTACACCTTC
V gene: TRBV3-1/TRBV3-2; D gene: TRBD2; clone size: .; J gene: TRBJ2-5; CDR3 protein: CASSRGNNGRVLKTQYF; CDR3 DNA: TGTGCCAGCAGCCGTGGTAATAACGGGAGGGTTCTTAAGACCCAGTACTTC
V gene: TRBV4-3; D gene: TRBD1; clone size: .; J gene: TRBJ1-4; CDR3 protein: CASSQDPLRGREKLFF; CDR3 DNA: TGCGCCAGCAGCCAAGATCCCCTAAGGGGGCGTGAAAAACTGTTTTTT
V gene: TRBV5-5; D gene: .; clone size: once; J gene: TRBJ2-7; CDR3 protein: CASTPGPSYEQYF; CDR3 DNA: TGTGCCAGCACCCCAGGGCCCTCCTACGAGCAGTACTTC
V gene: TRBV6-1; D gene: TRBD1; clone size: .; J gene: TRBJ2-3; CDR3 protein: CASSEGSGPRGDTQYF; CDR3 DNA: TGTGCCAGCAGTGAAGGGAGCGGCCCCAGGGGGGATACGCAGTATTTT
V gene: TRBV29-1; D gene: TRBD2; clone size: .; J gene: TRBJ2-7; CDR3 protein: CSAGGGLLAGDEQYF; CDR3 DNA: TGCAGCGCGGGTGGTGGATTATTAGCGGGGGACGAGCAGTACTTC
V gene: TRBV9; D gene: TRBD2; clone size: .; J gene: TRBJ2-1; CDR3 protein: CASSVGGLAGGTSSYNEQFF; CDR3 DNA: TGTGCCAGCAGCGTAGGCGGACTAGCGGGAGGGACGAGCTCCTACAATGAGCAGTTCTTC
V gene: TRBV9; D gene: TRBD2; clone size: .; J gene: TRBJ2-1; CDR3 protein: CASSRTSGSRNEQFF; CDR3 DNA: TGTGCCAGCAGCCGGACTAGCGGGAGTAGGAATGAGCAGTTCTTC
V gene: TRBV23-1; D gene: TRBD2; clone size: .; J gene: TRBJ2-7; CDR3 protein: CASSNEYRTSGSKPAYEQYF; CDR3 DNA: TGCGCCAGCAGTAACGAATATCGGACTAGCGGGAGTAAACCAGCCTACGAGCAGTACTTC
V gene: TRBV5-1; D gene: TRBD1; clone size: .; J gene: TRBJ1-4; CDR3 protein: CASSRTGGEEKLFF; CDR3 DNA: TGCGCCAGCAGTCGGACAGGGGGCGAGGAAAAACTGTTTTTT
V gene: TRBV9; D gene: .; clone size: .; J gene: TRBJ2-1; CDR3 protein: CASSVGGQPYNEQFF; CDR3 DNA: TGTGCCAGCAGCGTAGGAGGGCAGCCTTACAATGAGCAGTTCTTC
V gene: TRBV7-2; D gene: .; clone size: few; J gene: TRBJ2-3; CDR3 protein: CASSYGQFTQYF; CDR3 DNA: TGTGCCAGCAGCTACGGACAGTTTACGCAGTATTTT
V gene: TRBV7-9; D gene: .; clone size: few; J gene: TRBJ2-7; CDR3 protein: CASSFPGAYEQYF; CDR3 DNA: TGTGCCAGCAGCTTCCCGGGGGCCTACGAGCAGTACTTC
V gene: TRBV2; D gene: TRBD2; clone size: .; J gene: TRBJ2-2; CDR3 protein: CARGTSAANTGELFF; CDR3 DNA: TGTGCCAGAGGGACTAGCGCGGCGAACACCGGGGAGCTGTTTTTT
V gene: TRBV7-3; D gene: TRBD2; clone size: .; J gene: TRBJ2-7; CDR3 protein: CASSSWTSRSYEQYF; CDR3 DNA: TGTGCCAGCAGCTCATGGACTAGCAGATCCTACGAGCAGTACTTC
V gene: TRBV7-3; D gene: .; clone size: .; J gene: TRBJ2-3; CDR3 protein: CASSLSGLSTDTQYF; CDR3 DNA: TGTGCCAGCAGCCTTAGCGGACTTAGCACAGATACGCAGTATTTT
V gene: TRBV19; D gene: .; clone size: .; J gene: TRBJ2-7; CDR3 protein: CASTPDRRGIYEQYF; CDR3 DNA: TGTGCCAGCACCCCAGATCGAAGGGGGATCTACGAGCAGTACTTC
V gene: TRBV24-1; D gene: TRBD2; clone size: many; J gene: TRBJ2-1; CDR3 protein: CATSDLGDTSGEQFF; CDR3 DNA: TGTGCCACCAGTGATTTAGGGGACACTAGCGGAGAGCAGTTCTTC
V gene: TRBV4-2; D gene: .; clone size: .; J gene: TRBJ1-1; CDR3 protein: CASSQDLLPFTGEVNTEAFF; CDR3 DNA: TGTGCCAGCAGCCAAGATCTCCTTCCCTTTACGGGAGAGGTGAACACTGAAGCTTTCTTT
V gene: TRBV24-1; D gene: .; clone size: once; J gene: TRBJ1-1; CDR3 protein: CATSGSGGTEAFF; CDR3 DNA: TGTGCCACCAGTGGGTCCGGGGGCACTGAAGCTTTCTTT
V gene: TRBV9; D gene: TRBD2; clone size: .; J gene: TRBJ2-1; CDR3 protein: CASSSPGTSFEQFF; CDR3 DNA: TGTGCCAGCAGCAGCCCCGGGACTAGCTTCGAGCAGTTCTTC
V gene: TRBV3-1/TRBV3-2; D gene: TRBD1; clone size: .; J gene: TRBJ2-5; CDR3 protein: CASSLDRGQETQYF; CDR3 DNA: TGTGCCAGCAGCCTAGACAGGGGCCAAGAGACCCAGTACTTC
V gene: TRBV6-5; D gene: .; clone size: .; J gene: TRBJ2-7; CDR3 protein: CASRGQLYEQYF; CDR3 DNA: TGTGCCAGCAGAGGACAGCTCTACGAGCAGTACTTC
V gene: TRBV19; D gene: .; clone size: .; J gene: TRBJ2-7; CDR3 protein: CASSSSRTMNYEQYF; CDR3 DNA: TGTGCCAGTAGTTCCTCCCGGACTATGAACTACGAGCAGTACTTC
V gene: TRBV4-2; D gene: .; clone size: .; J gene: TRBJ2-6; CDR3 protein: CASSQVVNSGANVLTF; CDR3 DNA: TGTGCCAGCAGCCAAGTTGTAAACTCTGGGGCCAACGTCCTGACTTTC
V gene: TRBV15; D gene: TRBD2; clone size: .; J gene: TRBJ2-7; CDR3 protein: CATSRGGGSREQYF; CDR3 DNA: TGTGCCACCAGCAGAGGGGGGGGGTCTAGGGAGCAGTACTTC
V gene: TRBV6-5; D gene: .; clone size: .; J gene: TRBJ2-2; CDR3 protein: CATTGGAGTGELFF; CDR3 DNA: TGTGCCACCACGGGGGGCGCGGGCACCGGGGAGCTGTTTTTT
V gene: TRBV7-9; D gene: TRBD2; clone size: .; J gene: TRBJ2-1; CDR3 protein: CASSPGLAGGQFF; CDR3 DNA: TGTGCCAGCAGCCCAGGACTAGCGGGAGGGCAGTTCTTC
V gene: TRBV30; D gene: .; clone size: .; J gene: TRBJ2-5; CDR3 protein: CASNGGKQGALRTQYF; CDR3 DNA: TGTGCCTCAAACGGGGGGAAACAGGGTGCCTTAAGGACCCAGTACTTC
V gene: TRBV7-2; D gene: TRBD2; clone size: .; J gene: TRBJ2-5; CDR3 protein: CASSLGISSGQETQYF; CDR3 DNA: TGTGCCAGCAGCTTAGGCATCTCTAGCGGCCAAGAGACCCAGTACTTC